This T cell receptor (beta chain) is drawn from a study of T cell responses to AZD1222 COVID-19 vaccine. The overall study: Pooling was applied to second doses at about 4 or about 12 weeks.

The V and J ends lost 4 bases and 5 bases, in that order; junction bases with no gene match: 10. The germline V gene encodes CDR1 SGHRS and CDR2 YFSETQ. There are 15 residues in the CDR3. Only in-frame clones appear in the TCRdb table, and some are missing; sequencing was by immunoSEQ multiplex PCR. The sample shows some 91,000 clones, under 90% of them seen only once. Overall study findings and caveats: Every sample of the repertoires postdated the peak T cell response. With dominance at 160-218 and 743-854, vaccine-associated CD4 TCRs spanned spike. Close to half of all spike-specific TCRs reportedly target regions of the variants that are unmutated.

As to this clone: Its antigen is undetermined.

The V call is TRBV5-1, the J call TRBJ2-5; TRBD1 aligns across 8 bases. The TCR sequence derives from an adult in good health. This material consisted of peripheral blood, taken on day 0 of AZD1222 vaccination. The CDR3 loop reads CASSPARTGRETQYF. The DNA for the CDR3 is TGCGCCAGCAGCCCGGCCCGGACAGGGCGGGAGACCCAGTACTTC.